This TCR beta chain was sequenced in a study of OX40 agonist ivuxolimab in advanced cancers. Study overall: Averaging 60 years in age, with a range of roughly 23 to 80, the cohort was more than 75% male. Partial responses occurred in Three dose-escalation patients, one with hepatocellular carcinoma and two with cutaneous melanoma. General observations from the study: Relative to CD4+, CD8+ T cells held more expanded clones on average.

Clones were sequenced by immunoSEQ multiplex PCR, and TCRdb holds only the in-frame ones, with some missing. The profile covers more than 100,000 clones, with over 75% appearing a single time and 1.1% taken by the ten largest. This clone was seen more than once but under ten times. Its specificity is unknown. Any history of autoimmune disease or systemic immunosuppression disqualified patients. The TCR sequence derives from an adult with an advanced solid tumor such as melanoma, head and neck, liver or kidney cancer. Source: CD4+ or CD8+ T cells sorted from blood, taken in a trial of the OX40 agonist ivuxolimab.

CDR3 sequence (DNA): TGTGCCAGCAGCCAAGCGTCTGGGACAGGGATCACCGGGGAGCTGTTTTTT. Protein: CASSQASGTGITGELFF. V is TRBV14 and J is TRBJ2-2; 9 bases agree with TRBD1. CDR1 and CDR2 from the germline V gene are SGHDN and FVKESK. With 1 base clipped from V and 4 bases from J, the junction kept 7 bases outside the gene matches. This CDR3 is built from 17 residues. Combining the CDR3 with reference TRBV14 and TRBJ2-2 gives the whole variable domain EAGVTQFPSHSVIEKGQTVTLRCDPISGHDNLYWYRRVMGKEIKFLLHFVKESKQDESGMPNNRFLAERTGGTYSTLKVQPAELEDSGVYFCASSQASGTGITGELFFGEGSRLTVL.